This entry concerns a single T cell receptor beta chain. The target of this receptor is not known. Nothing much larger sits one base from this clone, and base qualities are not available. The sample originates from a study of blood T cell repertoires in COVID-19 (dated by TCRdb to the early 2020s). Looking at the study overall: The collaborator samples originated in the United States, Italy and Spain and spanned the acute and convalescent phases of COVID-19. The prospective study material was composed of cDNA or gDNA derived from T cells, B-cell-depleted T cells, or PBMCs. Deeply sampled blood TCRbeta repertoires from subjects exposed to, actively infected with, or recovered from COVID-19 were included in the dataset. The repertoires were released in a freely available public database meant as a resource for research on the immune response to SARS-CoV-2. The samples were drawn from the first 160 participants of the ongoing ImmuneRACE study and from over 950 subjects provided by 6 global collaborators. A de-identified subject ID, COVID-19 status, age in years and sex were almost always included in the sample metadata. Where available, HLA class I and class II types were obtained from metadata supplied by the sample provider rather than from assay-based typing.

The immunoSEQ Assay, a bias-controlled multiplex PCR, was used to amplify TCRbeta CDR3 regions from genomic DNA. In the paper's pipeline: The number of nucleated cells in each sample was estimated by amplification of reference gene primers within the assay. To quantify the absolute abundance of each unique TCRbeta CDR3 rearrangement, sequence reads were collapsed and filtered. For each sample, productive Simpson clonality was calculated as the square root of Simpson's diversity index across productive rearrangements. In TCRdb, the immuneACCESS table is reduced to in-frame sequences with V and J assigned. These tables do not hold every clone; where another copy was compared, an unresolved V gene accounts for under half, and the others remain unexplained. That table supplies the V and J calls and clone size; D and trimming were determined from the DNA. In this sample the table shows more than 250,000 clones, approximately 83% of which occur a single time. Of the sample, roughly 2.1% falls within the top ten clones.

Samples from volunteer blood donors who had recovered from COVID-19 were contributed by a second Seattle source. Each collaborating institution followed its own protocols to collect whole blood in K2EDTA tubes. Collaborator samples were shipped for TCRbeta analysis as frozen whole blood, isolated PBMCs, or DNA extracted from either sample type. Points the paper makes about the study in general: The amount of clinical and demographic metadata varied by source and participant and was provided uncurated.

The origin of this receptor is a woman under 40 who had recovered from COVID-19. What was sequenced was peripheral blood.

The CDR3 corresponds to CAWMRDKNNSPLHF. The DNA reads TGTGCCTGGATGAGGGACAAAAATAATTCACCCCTCCACTTT. This chain joins TRBV30 to TRBJ1-6; TRBD1 might be the D gene, on 6 matching bases. The CDR3 goes from the cysteine to the phenylalanine over 14 residues. Only CDR3 DNA remains: 42 bases, in frame from the first base. V gives up 4 bases and J gives up 5 bases, and the segment between their germline ends measures 12 bases. CDR1 and CDR2, looked up from the germline V gene (reference sequence), are GTSNPN and SVGIG. This CDR3, with the reference TRBV30 and TRBJ1-6 proteins standing in past its ends, gives the full variable domain SQTIHQWPATLVQPVGSPLSLECTVEGTSNPNLYWYRQAAGRGLQLLFYSVGIGQISSEVPQNLSASRPQDRQFILSSKKLLLSDSGFYLCAWMRDKNNSPLHFGNGTRLTVT.